This paragraph reports one TCR beta chain. Its antigen has not been determined. Base qualities are not recorded, but no much larger clone differs from it by a single base. The CDR3 measures 14 amino acids from cysteine to phenylalanine. Here the CDR3 DNA is all that survives: 42 bases in frame from base 1. CDR1 and CDR2 were assigned from the germline V gene (reference sequence) as MNHNY and SVGAGI. Clipping removes 8 bases from V and 2 bases from J, with 6 as the unmatched junction base count. This specimen comes from a study of cytomegalovirus exposure and HLA in healthy donors (dated by TCRdb to the late 2010s). Concerning the study at large: An earlier analysis of several hundred of the donors reported about 250 Gb of sequence data and roughly 110 million unique TCR beta sequences from about 200 million T cells. Approximately 310 gigabases of sequencing data and roughly 90 million unique TCR sequences were included in an early release covering several hundred HLA-typed donors. Of the roughly 400 genotyped donors, approximately 81% were placed in the genetic ancestry cluster associated with self-reported Caucasian donors. The aim of the study was to test whether cataloging public T cell receptors could identify signatures of past pathogen exposure. The study used immunosequencing to profile the T cell repertoires of hundreds of subjects and linked those repertoires to cytomegalovirus serostatus. A separate validation cohort of about 110 different subjects was used in addition to the 666-subject first cohort. The study combined high-throughput TCR immunosequencing, statistical association of individual TCRs with disease status, and machine learning to predict cytomegalovirus infection status. A later analysis re-analyzed previously published TCR beta repertoires from 550 to 700 donors and added high-resolution HLA genotyping to study TCR occurrence patterns. In the later analysis, no new phenotypic data were used to find candidate immune exposures; instead, reliance was placed on TCR beta sequences and their occurrence across donors. In an earlier analysis of 500 to 650 of the donors, high-throughput TCR beta sequencing was used to judge whether each TCR beta V gene segment behaved as functional or pseudogenic. Donor age, sex, ethnicity and CMV serostatus were compiled alongside the repertoire data. Genome-wide SNP genotypes for about 65% of the roughly 670 donors were used in a later genetic analysis, which treated that subset as a discovery cohort. All discovery cohort repertoires had been generated using a single sequencing platform. Class I and class II HLA loci were covered by the typing at four-digit resolution. The number of donors typed differed by locus, with 629-630 for A, B, C, DRB1 and DQB1, roughly 520 for DQA1, 600 to 610 for DPA1, and approximately 470 for DPB1. Four to six DR-DQ haplotypes were handled as single units for association and clustering, since linkage in the cohort was strong. Among around 400 genotyped donors of the cohort, an average of roughly 230,000 unique TCR beta nucleotide sequences was sequenced per donor, of which 15% to 20% were non-productive. General findings and caveats noted by the study authors: In a later analysis, TCR association rates were found to vary across HLA loci, with the most associated TCRs seen for DRB1 alleles and the fewest for HLA-C alleles. In a later analysis, most CMV-associated TCR beta chains were found to appear HLA-restricted, with HLA associations seemingly driven largely by CMV exposure. Several of the top co-occurrence clusters appeared to be linked to parvovirus B19, influenza, CMV and Epstein-Barr virus, according to a later analysis. Some IMGT-functional V segments, including TRBV6-2 and TRBV6-3, could not be told apart with the 87-base-pair reads, so those segments were excluded. In this cohort, only TCR beta chains were sequenced, and detectable features were limited by the absence of alpha or paired-chain data. Because some donors lacked HLA typing at each locus, the association tests relied only on the typed subset. A cluster of highly shared sequence variants was judged likely to represent a technical artifact of the sequencing pipeline. Presence/absence analyses assumed roughly uniform sequencing depth across donors, an assumption that may not hold. Broadly in line with IMGT annotations, most TCR beta V segments showed up in productive rearrangements about 90% or about 30% of the time in an earlier analysis of some 590 of the donors. Immune exposure information for the cohort was limited to CMV serostatus. A later analysis found that HLA-associated TCR beta chains were more clonally expanded and had lower generation probabilities than equally common non-associated chains. Because counts were too low, roughly 17 rarely observed V segments, including chromosome 9 orphons, were left out of the earlier analysis of over 550 of the donors. When HLA alleles, especially DR and DQ, strongly co-occurred, TCR associations were difficult to assign to individual alleles. The study listed 164 TCR beta chains as associated with cytomegalovirus. In vitro tests confirmed that a few of the cytomegalovirus-associated TCR beta chains recognize cytomegalovirus antigens. According to a later genetic analysis, donors in an Asian-associated ancestry cluster had fewer N-insertions in productive TCRs than the approximately 700-donor mean. While some public TCRs were present in many individuals, most TCR sequences turned up only very rarely across donors. A further reported finding was that TCR beta sequences accurately predicted the HLA-A and HLA-B alleles for most subjects in the first cohort. V-gene and J-gene trimming of TCR beta chains was associated with a missense DCLRE1C variant in a later genetic analysis, and the association was replicated in an independent cohort. A later analysis associated about 17,000 TCR beta sequences with specific HLA alleles at a false discovery rate of 0.05. Correlated functional status among segregating V segments might reflect linkage disequilibrium, but an unknown experimental factor could not be ruled out. The classifier was reported to diagnose cytomegalovirus status with high specificity and sensitivity in both the original cohort and the validation cohort. According to the authors, the approach could potentially be generalized to other disease states and immunological phenotypes.

The cohort comprised approximately 700 healthy bone marrow donors. Cohort members were all nominally healthy when sampled, although unrecorded immune exposures were likely present. The donor was CMV seronegative and belonged to the group of under 400 seronegative cohort members. A peripheral blood sample was provided by each donor, and peripheral blood mononuclear cells were used for TCR beta sequencing. The Qiagen DNeasy Blood Extraction Kit was used to extract genomic DNA from the blood cell samples. The method behind the library was the immunoSEQ multiplex PCR assay. For the multiplex PCR, a mixture combining 60 forward primers for TCR Vbeta segments and 13 reverse primers for TCR Jbeta segments was used. Amplification of the CDR3 region of rearranged TCR beta genes was performed with a multiplex PCR assay on genomic DNA. The amplified TCR beta libraries were sequenced on the Illumina HiSeq System as 87-base-pair reads. Concerning the study's data processing: In a later analysis, tens of millions of unique TCR beta chains were counted across the 650 to 750 repertoires, and roughly 11 million of these chains were shared by at least two donors. Raw reads were error-corrected and collapsed into unique sequences by a nearest-neighbor algorithm in which closely related sequences were merged to remove PCR and sequencing errors. To assign V, D and J gene segments, CDR3 sequences were aligned to IMGT reference sequences. Each retained sequence needed at least a six-nucleotide match to both a V gene segment and a J gene segment. Rearrangements were classified as productive when the CDR3 lacked stop codons and remained in frame with V and J, and all other rearrangements were classified as non-productive. CDR3 was defined according to IMGT convention as the region running from the second conserved V-encoded cysteine to the conserved J-encoded phenylalanine. In an earlier analysis of roughly 610 of the donors, sequences lacking an unambiguous match to a single V gene segment were excluded. In an earlier analysis of approximately 590 of the donors, a V segment was called functional when productive rearrangements were above 56.7%, and segregating when the standard deviation between donors exceeded 5%. A statistical classification framework was built to diagnose cytomegalovirus status from the catalog of TCR beta chain sequences. In a later analysis, TCR nucleotide sequences were compared against IMGT/GENE-DB human TR gene sequences so that V and J genes could be assigned. The TCRdist pipeline was used in a later analysis to assign CDR3 sequences and most-parsimonious VDJ recombination scenarios. In a later analysis, each TCR beta chain was defined by its CDR3 amino acid sequence together with its V-gene family, and reads without a unique V-gene family were excluded. In a later analysis, several hundred highly shared, low-generation-probability nucleotide sequences were removed to address suspected cross-contamination and a sequencing artifact. In a later analysis, a clonal expansion index for each public chain was calculated from normalized within-repertoire ranks of inferred template counts. In a later analysis, generation probabilities were computed using a VDJ recombination model fitted to out-of-frame rearrangements, and the results were checked against IGoR. Hypergeometric tests were used in a later analysis to score TCR-TCR, TCR-HLA and TCR-CMV co-occurrence, with a repertoire-size bias correction applied to the TCR pairs. In a later analysis, false discovery rates were estimated by permuting HLA or CMV assignments 20 times. In a later analysis, co-occurring TCRs were grouped with DBSCAN, and TCRdist sequence similarity was added when clustering was performed within HLA-allele-positive subsets. Repertoires with fewer than 30,000 or more than 120,000 public chains, plus five repertoires with anomalous nucleotide sharing, were excluded from co-occurrence clustering. TCRdb provides this immuneACCESS table in a form limited to in-frame rearrangements. Some clones are lacking; in checked studies, under half of them reflect an unresolved V gene, and why the rest are absent is not known. For V, J and clone size, that table is used; D and trimming come from the DNA. The sample table lists about 98,000 clones, approximately 79% of them with a count of one. The top ten clonotypes cover approximately 1.8% of the sample.

Recombination joined TRBV6-6 with TRBJ2-7, and 10 bases in between align with TRBD1. The sample taken for sequencing was PBMCs. The sequence was obtained from a male donor in good health and CMV-seronegative. Here the CDR3 is given as CASGGTGATYEQYF. The DNA sequence is TGTGCCAGCGGGGGGACAGGGGCGACCTACGAGCAGTACTTC.